Shown below are 25 T cell receptor beta chains from a single sample sequenced in a study of T-cell reconstitution after alpha-beta-depleted transplantation in children. Unique molecular identifiers featured in how the TCRbeta library was prepared. TCRdb re-analysed the PCR reads in MiXCR, keeping a single row per CDR3 protein. This table holds hundreds of thousands of distinct CDR3 sequences, approximately 16% found once. The sequenced sample was PBMCs from the stem cell graft donor, obtained from the stem cell graft. These TCRs come from a human donor who donated a stem cell graft to a child with acute myeloid leukemia.

This clonotype came up a few times. This chain joins TRBV5-1 and TRBJ2-7; a possible D gene is TRBD1 (8 bases). This CDR3 has 14 amino acids. Germline lookup yields CDR1 SGHRS and CDR2 YFSETQ. V shed 0 bases and J shed 5 bases, with 12 bases lying between them. CDR3 DNA: TGCGCCAGCAGCTTGGGACAGGGGAGGGACGAGCAGTACTTC. Translating gives CASSLGQGRDEQYF.

The table lists this clonotype with many counts. V gene TRBV7-2 combines with J gene TRBJ1-3, with TRBD1 matching over 7 bases. CDR1 is SGHTA, CDR2 FQGNSA, per germline. Unmatched junction bases numbered 7, after V lost 0 bases and J lost 2 bases. This CDR3 comprises 17 residues. The DNA of the CDR3 is TGTGCCAGCAGCTTAGCGCGGTACAGGGGAGCTGGAAACACCATATATTTT. Translation: CASSLARYRGAGNTIYF.

This clonotype was observed at least ten times. J is TRBJ2-2 and V is TRBV5-1; D is uncertain. CDR3 length: 15 residues. Germline lookup yields CDR1 SGHRS and CDR2 YFSETQ. V was pared by 5 bases and J by 0 bases, with 11 bases between. Here the CDR3 DNA reads TGCGCCAGCAGTCGTGGGAACGCGAACACCGGGGAGCTGTTTTTT. As protein: CASSRGNANTGELFF.

This clonotype was detected only a few times. The rearrangement links TRBV4-3 to TRBJ2-3, with D perhaps being TRBD1 or TRBD2 (5 bases each). CDR3 size: 15 residues. Germline CDR1 LGHNA, CDR2 YSLEER. V was shortened by 0 bases and J by 0 bases, with 7 bases between the two germline ends. The CDR3 nucleotides are TGCGCCAGCAGCCAAGACGGGGCCAGCACAGATACGCAGTATTTT. Translation gives CASSQDGASTDTQYF.

The V and J genes are TRBV3-1 and TRBJ2-1; D possibly corresponds to TRBD1 (6 bases). Germline V CDR1 and CDR2: LGHDT, YNNKEL (reference sequence). This CDR3 contains 15 residues. V was trimmed by 3 bases and J by 3 bases, leaving 12 bases between them. The CDR3 DNA is TGTGCCAGCAGCCACAGGGGCTTCCTCTACAATGAGCAGTTCTTC. The encoded protein is CASSHRGFLYNEQFF.

Many counts were recorded for this clonotype. The chain uses TRBV4-3 and TRBJ2-1, with 8 positions matching TRBD1. CDR3 length equals 15 residues. With V trimmed by 4 bases and J by 2 bases, 4 bases remained unmatched. From germline, CDR1 is LGHNA and CDR2 YSLEER. The CDR3 DNA reads TGCGCCAGCAGCCTGGACAGGGTTACCTACAATGAGCAGTTCTTC. It encodes CASSLDRVTYNEQFF.

The V call is TRBV9, the J call TRBJ2-3, with 8 bases matching TRBD2. The ends lost 3 bases at V and 3 bases at J; junction bases unmatched: 12. In germline, CDR1 is SGDLS, CDR2 YYNGEE. This CDR3 region has 17 residues. CDR3 bases: TGTGCCAGCAGCGCAACCGGGGGGGCGATCTTGACAGATACGCAGTATTTT. It is translated as CASSATGGAILTDTQYF. The full variable domain, with the rest looked up from reference TRBV9 and TRBJ2-3, is DSGVTQTPKHLITATGQRVTLRCSPRSGDLSVYWYQQSLDQGLQFLIQYYNGEERAKGNILERFSAQQFPDLHSELNLSSLELGDSALYFCASSATGGAILTDTQYFGPGTRLTVL.

DNA for the CDR3: TGTGCCAGCAGTTTCAGCCGGGGGTCAACTTACAATGAGCAGTTCTTC. The encoded protein is CASSFSRGSTYNEQFF. The chain has TRBV28 and TRBJ2-1; a weak D match, TRBD2 (6 bases). Between the trimmed V and J ends, which lost 3 bases and 4 bases, there was a span of 16 bases. The CDR3 length is 16 residues. Germline CDR1 and CDR2: MDHEN and SYDVKM.

The V and J genes are TRBV12-3 or TRBV12-4 and TRBJ2-1; 8 bases line up with TRBD2. Trimming took 7 bases from V and 0 from J; bases not matched to a gene: 2. CDR3 size: 14 residues. CDR3 DNA: TGTGCCAGCATGCGGGGGGACTCCTACAATGAGCAGTTCTTC. It encodes CASMRGDSYNEQFF.

The rearrangement joins TRBV7-8 to TRBJ1-1; D is unresolved. V was shortened by 4 bases and J by 0 bases, with 9 bases between the two germline ends. The CDR3 extends over 14 amino acids. CDR1 is SGHVS, CDR2 FQNEAQ, per germline. The CDR3 coding sequence is TGTGCCAGCAGCTGGGGAGATGTGAACACTGAAGCTTTCTTT. Translated: CASSWGDVNTEAFF. Drawing the rest from reference TRBV7-8 and TRBJ1-1, the complete variable domain is GAGVSQSPRYKVAKRGQDVALRCDPISGHVSLFWYQQALGQGPEFLTYFQNEAQLDKSGLPSDRFFAERPEGSVSTLKIQRTQQEDSAVYLCASSWGDVNTEAFFGQGTRLTVV.

This chain joins TRBV24-1 and TRBJ2-4; D may match TRBD1 or TRBD2 (5 bases each). This CDR3 is built from 17 residues. Trimming pared 4 bases from V and 3 bases from J, leaving 18 bases between. Germline CDR1 KGHDR, CDR2 SFDVKD. This CDR3 is CATSDDKGPSGKNIQYF. The CDR3 DNA reads TGTGCCACCAGTGACGATAAGGGACCGTCGGGCAAAAACATTCAGTACTTC.

The chain carries TRBV19 and TRBJ2-1; TRBD2 aligns across 11 bases. The V gene's germline CDR1 is LNHDA and CDR2 SQIVND (reference sequence). Losses at the gene ends were 3 bases for V and 7 bases for J; bases not matched to a gene: 5. This CDR3 has 15 residues. For the CDR3, the DNA is TGTGCCAGTAGTATGGTTCGACTAGCGGGGAATGAGCAGTTCTTC. Protein sequence: CASSMVRLAGNEQFF.

This clonotype was seen only a few times. The chain employs TRBV11-1 and TRBJ2-5; perhaps D is TRBD1 or TRBD2 (6 bases each). Germline assignment: CDR1 SGHAT and CDR2 FQDESV (reference sequence). This CDR3 spans 15 amino acids. V was clipped by 5 bases and J by 4 bases, with 17 bases between them. The CDR3 loop is CASSAGGKSGETQYF. As DNA, the CDR3 is TGTGCCAGCAGCGCCGGGGGCAAGTCTGGAGAGACCCAGTACTTC.

J is TRBJ2-7 and V is TRBV3-1, with 7 positions matching TRBD1. CDR3 length: 14 amino acids. V shed 5 bases, J shed 4 bases, and the junction held 8 bases outside the gene matches. Looked up from germline, CDR1 is LGHDT and CDR2 is YNNKEL (reference sequence). CDR3 protein: CASSGTDTRYEQYF. The CDR3 coding sequence is TGTGCCAGCAGCGGGACAGACACCAGATACGAGCAGTACTTC.

The chain uses TRBV5-1 and TRBJ2-2, with TRBD2 as a possible D gene (5 bases). Per germline, CDR1 SGHRS and CDR2 YFSETQ. This CDR3 comprises 14 residues. Trimming cost V 0 bases and J 4 bases, with 7 bases left between them. DNA of the CDR3: TGCGCCAGCAGCTTGGGAGGGAGCACCGGGGAGCTGTTTTTT. It encodes CASSLGGSTGELFF.

In this sample, this clonotype turned up a few times. This rearrangement joins TRBV29-1 to TRBJ2-1; D perhaps matches TRBD1 (6 bases). This CDR3 comprises 16 residues. V lost 0 bases, J lost 8 bases, and 20 bases lay in between. CDR1 and CDR2 (germline): SQVTM, ANQGSEA. The CDR3 nucleotides are TGCAGCGTTGAAGATCTTATAGGGACACTGATGTATGAGCAGTTCTTC. Translation: CSVEDLIGTLMYEQFF.

The gene calls are TRBV12-3 or TRBV12-4 and TRBJ2-2; 10 bases agree with TRBD1. The CDR3 has 15 amino acids. V was pared by 3 bases and J by 6 bases, with 4 bases of the junction left unmatched. CDR3 residues: CASSFRTGGAGELFF. The CDR3 coding sequence is TGTGCCAGCAGTTTCCGGACAGGGGGTGCCGGGGAGCTGTTTTTT.

This clonotype was seen ten or more times. The chain is built from TRBV5-1 and TRBJ1-2, with unresolved D. This CDR3 is built from 12 residues. V was trimmed by 0 bases and J by 6 bases, leaving 6 bases between them. The germline V gene encodes CDR1 SGHRS and CDR2 YFSETQ. CDR3 coding DNA: TGCGCCAGCAGCTTGGCTTTGGATGGCTACACCTTC. The encoded protein is CASSLALDGYTF.

This clonotype was observed many times. The chain is built from TRBV11-2 and TRBJ2-1; D is perhaps TRBD1 or TRBD2 (6 bases each). V lost 2 bases to trimming and J lost 6 bases, with 17 bases between them. Germline CDR1 is SGHAT and CDR2 is FQNNGV. The CDR3 is made up of 16 amino acids. This CDR3 reads CASSLTLGGPVNEQFF. The CDR3 nucleotides are TGTGCCAGCAGCTTAACACTGGGGGGCCCAGTCAATGAGCAGTTCTTC.

In its sample, this clonotype was seen many times. V and J are TRBV20-1 and TRBJ1-5; no clear D. From germline, CDR1 is DFQATT and CDR2 SNEGSKA (reference sequence). The CDR3 is 12 residues long. V was trimmed by 3 bases and J by 3 bases, leaving 6 bases between them. The CDR3 is CSASSTNQPQHF. CDR3 nucleotides: TGCAGTGCTAGTTCCACCAATCAGCCCCAGCATTTT.

Note on this clonotype: This may come from a read error, since a much larger clone is one base off. The rearrangement uses TRBV20-1 and TRBJ2-3; no firm D call. The CDR3 is 15 residues long. The germline CDR1 and CDR2 sequences are DFQATT and SNEGSKA (reference sequence). The CDR3 spells CSAREKDGFTHTQYF. The CDR3, as DNA: TGCAGTGCTAGAGAGAAGGACGGATTCACACATACGCAGTATTTT.

The chain's CDR3 is CASSVDGFSGNTIYF. The CDR3 DNA sequence: TGTGCCAGCAGCGTAGATGGATTCTCTGGAAACACCATATATTTT. This chain joins TRBV9 and TRBJ1-3, with unresolved D. Trimming removed 0 bases from V and 0 bases from J, with 7 bases in between. CDR3 size: 15 residues. CDR1 is SGDLS and CDR2 is YYNGEE in the germline V gene.

This clonotype was counted between two and nine times. The gene calls are TRBV6-2 or TRBV6-3 and TRBJ1-4; D remains ambiguous. The V gene's germline CDR1 is MNHEY and CDR2 SVGEGT. The V end lost 0 bases, the J end lost 5 bases, and 10 bases lay between the germline ends. This CDR3 spans 15 amino acids. The CDR3 nucleotides read TGTGCCAGCAGTTACTCGAGAAGACCAAATGAAAAACTGTTTTTT. Translating gives CASSYSRRPNEKLFF.

This clonotype was seen repeatedly, ten times or more. The rearrangement links TRBV29-1 to TRBJ1-1, with a possible D match to TRBD1 (5 bases). V shed 4 bases and J shed 5 bases, with 20 bases lying between them. Germline lookup yields CDR1 SQVTM and CDR2 ANQGSEA. CDR3 length equals 15 residues. CDR3 nucleotide sequence: TGCAGCGTTGCCTCGCGGGGCGTGGGTGTGACTGAAGCTTTCTTT. This translates into CSVASRGVGVTEAFF. The entire variable domain, with the rest obtained from reference TRBV29-1 and TRBJ1-1, is as follows: SAVISQKPSRDICQRGTSLTIQCQVDSQVTMMFWYRQQPGQSLTLIATANQGSEATYESGFVIDKFPISRPNLTFSTLTVSNMSPEDSSIYLCSVASRGVGVTEAFFGQGTRLTVV.

As to this clonotype: A much larger clone differs by one base, so this may be a read error. The CDR3 region has the DNA TGTGCCAGCAGCTTCCCAGAAGCGGTGGGAGCCTACACCTTC. Protein product: CASSFPEAVGAYTF. J is TRBJ1-2 and V is TRBV5-5; D ambiguous. The V and J ends lost 2 bases and 10 bases respectively, with 18 bases between them. Germline CDR1 and CDR2: SGHKS and YYEKEE (reference sequence). The CDR3 has 14 residues. Supplemented by reference TRBV5-5 and TRBJ1-2, the full variable domain reads DAGVTQSPTHLIKTRGQQVTLRCSPISGHKSVSWYQQVLGQGPQFIFQYYEKEERGRGNFPDRFSARQFPNYSSELNVNALLLGDSALYLCASSFPEAVGAYTFGSGTRLTVV.